A single sample is the source of the 11 T cell receptor beta chains below, sequenced in a study of blood T cell repertoires in COVID-19. The assay was immunoSEQ multiplex PCR, and TCRdb's table has in-frame clones only and misses some. The data contain approximately 97,000 clones, 85% of them seen just once; the ten biggest clones take up more than 30%. Sequenced input: peripheral blood. The receptor set was obtained from a man older than 75 with acute or convalescent COVID-19.

The chain combines TRBV4-3 with TRBJ1-2; 10 nucleotides align to TRBD1. The germline V gene encodes CDR1 LGHNA and CDR2 YSLEER. Germline trimming cut 3 bases from V and 6 bases from J; bases unmatched to any gene: 13. This CDR3 spans 17 amino acids. CDR3 nucleotide sequence: TGCGCCAGCAGCCAGGGGATCCGGGACAGGGGATCGAATGGCTACACCTTC. It is translated as CASSQGIRDRGSNGYTF.

The chain joins TRBV28 to TRBJ1-2; 8 positions agree with TRBD1. This CDR3 region has 12 residues. The V gene's germline CDR1 is MDHEN and CDR2 SYDVKM. Trimming removed 5 bases from V and 5 bases from J; junction bases left unmatched: 1. The CDR3 bases are TGTGCCAGCAGTGGGGACAGGTATGGCTACACCTTC. Translating gives CASSGDRYGYTF.

J is TRBJ2-4 and V is TRBV28, with TRBD2 identical over 8 bases. The CDR3 covers 14 residues. CDR1 is MDHEN and CDR2 is SYDVKM in the germline V gene. V was clipped by 10 bases and J by 2 bases; unmatched bases: 7. The CDR3 DNA sequence: TGTGCCACCCTTGCGGGAGGTTCCAAAAACATTCAGTACTTC. Translating it yields CATLAGGSKNIQYF.

This chain's CDR3 is CASSPNPGQRVTEAFF. The CDR3 nucleotides are TGTGCCAGCAGCCCCAACCCGGGACAGAGGGTGACTGAAGCTTTCTTT. The chain has TRBV7-3 and TRBJ1-1; the match to TRBD1 covers 7 bases. The J segment lost 5 bases and the V segment lost 5 bases, leaving 14 bases of the junction unmatched. The V gene's germline CDR1 is SGHTA and CDR2 FQGTGA. This CDR3 spans 16 amino acids.

This clone was observed once. The rearrangement uses TRBV19 and TRBJ1-1; D possibly corresponds to TRBD1 (5 bases). This CDR3 is built from 14 residues. Deletions cut 1 base from V and 5 bases from J, with 11 bases between. Per the germline V gene, CDR1 is LNHDA and CDR2 is SQIVND (reference sequence). CDR3 protein: CASSIGDRETEAFF. The CDR3 DNA reads as TGTGCCAGTAGTATAGGGGACCGGGAGACTGAAGCTTTCTTT. The full variable domain, with the rest looked up from reference TRBV19 and TRBJ1-1, is DGGITQSPKYLFRKEGQNVTLSCEQNLNHDAMYWYRQDPGQGLRLIYYSQIVNDFQKGDIAEGYSVSREKKESFPLTVTSAQKNPTAFYLCASSIGDRETEAFFGQGTRLTVV.

The V call is TRBV28, the J call TRBJ1-1; 7 nucleotides agree with TRBD1. The CDR3 sequence is 14 residues long. CDR1 and CDR2 (germline): MDHEN, SYDVKM. V dropped 10 bases and J dropped 2; count of bases not matched to a gene: 10. The CDR3 DNA reads as TGTGCCACTCAGAAGGGGGCTTATAACACTGAAGCTTTCTTT. Residues: CATQKGAYNTEAFF. Complete variable domain (other parts from reference TRBV28 and TRBJ1-1): DVKVTQSSRYLVKRTGEKVFLECVQDMDHENMFWYRQDPGLGLRLIYFSYDVKMKEKGDIPEGYSVSREKKERFSLILESASTNQTSMYLCATQKGAYNTEAFFGQGTRLTVV.

V gene TRBV19 combines with J gene TRBJ2-1; 9 bases are a match to TRBD1. CDR1 is LNHDA, CDR2 SQIVND, per germline (reference sequence). Germline trimming cut 8 bases from V and 12 bases from J; bases unmatched to any gene: 11. The CDR3 loop spans 13 amino acids. The CDR3, as DNA: TGTGCCAGTGACCCCGACAGGGGGTATGGGCAGTTCTTC. Translation gives CASDPDRGYGQFF.

This chain links TRBV7-9 with TRBJ1-1; maybe TRBD1 (5 bases). The V gene lost 2 bases and the J gene lost 0 bases, with 7 bases spanning the gap. CDR3 length: 14 amino acids. The V gene's germline CDR1 is SEHNR and CDR2 FQNEAQ (reference sequence). The chain's CDR3 is CASSLQGMNTEAFF. The CDR3 region has the DNA TGTGCCAGCAGCTTACAGGGAATGAACACTGAAGCTTTCTTT.

CDR3: CASSPITGNYGYTF. The CDR3, as DNA: TGTGCCAGCAGCCCGATAACAGGAAACTATGGCTACACCTTC. The V gene is TRBV7-9, the J gene TRBJ1-2, with D possibly matching TRBD1 (5 bases). The CDR3 totals 14 residues. Germline V lookup: CDR1 SEHNR, CDR2 FQNEAQ (reference sequence). Trimming took 5 bases from V and 2 from J, leaving 12 bases between them.

The chain combines TRBV9 with TRBJ2-1, with 10 bases aligning to TRBD1. With 4 bases clipped from V and 3 bases from J, the junction kept 13 bases outside the gene matches. The CDR3 spans 18 residues. Germline CDR1 and CDR2: SGDLS and YYNGEE. In nucleotides, the CDR3 is TGTGCCAGCAGCCCCCAACCTTTCCGGGACAGGGGCTACAATGAGCAGTTCTTC. This sequence encodes CASSPQPFRDRGYNEQFF.

The chain recombines TRBV6-1 with TRBJ1-5, with TRBD1 identical over 7 bases. V lost 2 bases and J lost 3; bases outside the gene matches: 4. The CDR3 is 15 residues long. Germline V gene lookup returns CDR1 MNHNS and CDR2 SASEGT. The CDR3 spells CASSEPGQSNQPQHF. CDR3 bases: TGTGCCAGCAGTGAACCGGGACAGTCCAATCAGCCCCAGCATTTT.